These 12 T cell receptor beta chains were all obtained from the same sample, sequenced in a study of blood T cells in healthy people across ages. A sample-barcoded 5' primer and a J-beta primer mix were used in a second PCR of about 7 to 12 cycles. TCRdb re-analysed the 5' RACE reads in MiXCR, keeping a single row per CDR3 protein. Counted here are 1,800,000 or so distinct CDR3 sequences, roughly 43% occurring once; the ten biggest clones make up roughly 23%. The material sequenced was blood. The source is a human donor in good health.

CDR3 protein: CATSEGVTSEQYF. In DNA form, the CDR3 reads TGTGCCACCAGTGAGGGGGTTACCTCCGAGCAGTACTTC. J is TRBJ2-7 and V is TRBV24-1; the D call may be TRBD1 or TRBD2 (5 bases each). V was pared by 4 bases and J by 6 bases, with 12 bases between. The CDR3 consists of 13 residues. Germline V gene lookup returns CDR1 KGHDR and CDR2 SFDVKD.

Notes on this clonotype: The junction departs from germline at one end; a sequencing error may be responsible. The rearrangement joins TRBV2 to TRBJ1-2, with a possible D match to TRBD1 (5 bases). The CDR3 has 12 residues. Germline V gives CDR1 SNHLY, CDR2 FYNNEI. The CDR3 loop reads CASSLDSYDYTF. CDR3 in DNA: TGTGCCAGCAGTTTAGACAGCTATGACTACACCTTC.

This clonotype has more than one count but fewer than ten. The chain couples TRBV7-6 to TRBJ2-7, with D uncertain. The V gene's germline CDR1 is SGHVS and CDR2 FNYEAQ. CDR3 length equals 16 residues. Trimming took 1 base from V and 0 from J, leaving 13 bases between them. Here the CDR3 reads CASSLGPLGSSYEQYF. The CDR3 nucleotides are TGTGCCAGCAGCTTAGGTCCTCTAGGAAGCTCCTACGAGCAGTACTTC. Based on the CDR3 plus reference TRBV7-6 and TRBJ2-7, the full variable domain is GAGVSQSPRYKVTKRGQDVALRCDPISGHVSLYWYRQALGQGPEFLTYFNYEAQQDKSGLPNDRFSAERPEGSISTLTIQRTEQRDSAMYRCASSLGPLGSSYEQYFGPGTRLTVT.

This clonotype showed up just a few times. V usage is TRBV7-9 and J usage is TRBJ1-1; tentatively, D is TRBD1 (6 bases). V lost 2 bases, J lost 4 bases, and 11 bases lay in between. The CDR3 is 14 residues long. Germline lookup yields CDR1 SEHNR and CDR2 FQNEAQ (reference sequence). CDR3 coding DNA: TGTGCCAGCAGCTTATTAGGGGGGGCCACTGAAGCTTTCTTT. It is translated as CASSLLGGATEAFF.

The chain couples TRBV20-1 to TRBJ2-4, with TRBD1 as a possible D gene (5 bases). The germline V gene has CDR1 DFQATT and CDR2 SNEGSKA (reference sequence). V was trimmed by 0 bases and J by 13 bases, leaving 25 bases between them. The CDR3 is made up of 16 amino acids. The CDR3 loop reads CSARDVAGHRYNEQYF. The CDR3 nucleotides read TGCAGTGCTAGAGATGTCGCCGGACATAGATACAATGAGCAGTACTTC.

This clonotype appeared a single time. The chain carries TRBV21-1 and TRBJ2-3; TRBD2, the table's D call, lacks a check against the DNA. TRBV21-1 is annotated as a pseudogene. The CDR3 covers 16 residues. The CDR3 nucleotides are TGTGCCAGCAGCAAAGTGAGGGTGGTATCGACAGATACGCAGTATTTT. This sequence encodes CASSKVRVVSTDTQYF.

The chain links TRBV10-3 to TRBJ1-4, with 7 bases fitting TRBD1. The J segment lost 10 bases and the V segment lost 10 bases, leaving 12 bases of the junction unmatched. The CDR3 spans 13 residues. The germline V gene has CDR1 ENHRY and CDR2 SYGVKD. The CDR3 region has the DNA TGTGCCACCAAAGGGGGCCAAGATGGAAAACTGTTTTTT. Amino acid sequence: CATKGGQDGKLFF.

The V call is TRBV20-1, the J call TRBJ1-1; unclear D gene. In germline, CDR1 is DFQATT, CDR2 SNEGSKA (reference sequence). CDR3 length: 12 residues. The V and J ends lost 5 bases and 7 bases respectively, with 14 bases between them. The DNA for the CDR3 is TGCAGTGCTGACAAAGTCCAAAATGAAGCTTTCTTT. Translating it yields CSADKVQNEAFF.

This chain connects TRBV3-1 to TRBJ2-1, with D possibly TRBD2 on 6 matching bases. Germline V gene data show CDR1 as LGHDT and CDR2 as YNNKEL (reference sequence). The CDR3 contains 15 residues. Trimming pared 4 bases from V and 1 base from J, leaving 11 bases between. CDR3 DNA sequence: TGTGCCAGCAGCCCGACTAGAAATTCCTACAATGAGCAGTTCTTC. Encoded protein: CASSPTRNSYNEQFF.

The chain joins TRBV7-3 to TRBJ1-6; no definite D call. The V gene lost 5 bases and the J gene lost 8 bases, with 10 bases spanning the gap. Per germline, CDR1 SGHTA and CDR2 FQGTGA. There are 13 residues in the CDR3. The CDR3 coding sequence is TGTGCCAGCAGCCCCTTTCGCGATTCACCCCTCCACTTT. Translating it yields CASSPFRDSPLHF.

The chain uses TRBV20-1 and TRBJ1-2; D is ambiguous. The CDR3 is made up of 14 amino acids. V was trimmed by 1 base and J by 0 bases, leaving 9 bases between them. The germline gives CDR1 DFQATT, CDR2 SNEGSKA (reference sequence). CDR3: CSARAPNTNYGYTF. CDR3 DNA sequence: TGCAGTGCTAGAGCTCCTAACACTAACTATGGCTACACCTTC.

V gene TRBV15 combines with J gene TRBJ2-3, with unresolved D. V was trimmed by 3 bases and J by 2 bases, leaving 12 bases between them. This CDR3 region has 15 residues. From germline, CDR1 is LNHNV and CDR2 YYDKDF (reference sequence). The CDR3 loop reads CATSRTGQNTDTQYF. CDR3 coding DNA: TGTGCCACCAGCAGGACCGGGCAGAACACAGATACGCAGTATTTT.